This T cell receptor beta chain was identified during a study of T-cell memory formation after mild COVID-19. Study findings and constraints: Some clones that responded turned up in pre-infection memory, which suggests that cross-reactive memory joined in. Clones that got smaller from day 15 to 85 had even CD4/CD8, while clones growing later tipped toward CD4+. CD4+ contracting clones were found mainly in CM and EM, and CD8+ ones in EMRA.

The V segment lost 1 base and the J segment 2 bases; nucleotides outside the gene matches: 5. Germline V lookup: CDR1 SGHTA, CDR2 FQGNSA. This CDR3 is 16 amino acids long. Via MiXCR, TCRdb re-called the 5' RACE reads, giving one row per CDR3 protein. The table records some 150,000 distinct CDR3 sequences, over 15% of them present only once. This clonotype has only a few counts. Its antigen is as yet unknown. Source material: PBMCs or a T cell subset sorted from them (not recorded which). The V call is TRBV7-2, the J call TRBJ2-1; TRBD2 aligns across 7 bases. This receptor was obtained from an adult woman who had mild COVID-19 (a few samples of this study predate the infection). Cell type and time point are not known. CDR3 region: CASSLEASGTYNEQFF. The CDR3 nucleotides read TGTGCCAGCAGCTTAGAGGCTAGCGGCACCTACAATGAGCAGTTCTTC.